These T cell receptor beta chains were read from a single sample in a study of patients and donors after allogeneic stem cell transplantation. TCRdb re-called the RT-PCR reads through MiXCR, storing one row per CDR3 protein. The sample includes roughly 940,000 distinct CDR3 sequences, roughly 18% of them seen just once. The sample comprised blood, either unsorted or a sorted T cell fraction (not recorded which). Receptors originate from a human donor who was either an allogeneic HSCT recipient or a stem cell or donor lymphocyte infusion donor (not recorded which). It is not recorded whose cells these are; they may come from a transplant donor. CDR3s include the opening cysteine and the closing phenylalanine or tryptophan. Each record gives: J gene, clone size, D gene, V gene, CDR3 DNA, CDR3 protein. The D gene is left open where the match is weak. Size is omitted from some rows. Given values are once, few, many or a class for expanded clones.

j_call: TRBJ1-1; clone_size: few; d_call: TRBD1; v_call: TRBV20-1; cdr3_nt: TGCAGTGCTCCGAGTCCCGGGACAGGGAGCACTGAAGCTTTCTTT; cdr3_aa: CSAPSPGTGSTEAFF
j_call: TRBJ2-2; clone_size: few; d_call: .; v_call: TRBV7-2; cdr3_nt: TGTGCCAGCAGCTTAGAACCACAGGGTAGTAACACCGGGGAGCTGTTTTTT; cdr3_aa: CASSLEPQGSNTGELFF
j_call: TRBJ1-6; clone_size: .; d_call: .; v_call: TRBV5-1; cdr3_nt: TGCGCCAGCAGCTTGGGGGACGGACATAATTCACCCCTCCACTTT; cdr3_aa: CASSLGDGHNSPLHF
j_call: TRBJ2-3; clone_size: .; d_call: .; v_call: TRBV7-3; cdr3_nt: TGTGCCAGCAGCAAACTACCGACAGATACGCAGTATTTT; cdr3_aa: CASSKLPTDTQYF
j_call: TRBJ2-7; clone_size: .; d_call: TRBD2; v_call: TRBV11-2; cdr3_nt: TGTGCCAGCAGCTTTAGCGGGGCCCAGAGGCTCCTCTCCTACGAGCAGTACTTC; cdr3_aa: CASSFSGAQRLLSYEQYF
j_call: TRBJ1-2; clone_size: .; d_call: .; v_call: TRBV2; cdr3_nt: TGTGCCAGCAACCAACGGGGGGCCTATGGCTACACCTTC; cdr3_aa: CASNQRGAYGYTF
j_call: TRBJ1-3; clone_size: few; d_call: .; v_call: TRBV20-1; cdr3_nt: TGCAGTGCTAGAGAGTCGGGGGGGTCTGGAAACACCATATATTTT; cdr3_aa: CSARESGGSGNTIYF
j_call: TRBJ2-3; clone_size: .; d_call: TRBD2; v_call: TRBV9; cdr3_nt: TGTGCCAGCAGCGCCCACGCCAAGACTAGCGGGGAGATCACAGATACGCAGTATTTT; cdr3_aa: CASSAHAKTSGEITDTQYF
j_call: TRBJ2-3; clone_size: .; d_call: .; v_call: TRBV7-3; cdr3_nt: TGTGCCAGCAGTTATAGCGGAAATGGGGCAGATACGCAGTATTTT; cdr3_aa: CASSYSGNGADTQYF
j_call: TRBJ1-2; clone_size: .; d_call: .; v_call: TRBV9; cdr3_nt: TGTGCCAGCAGCGTTATTCATCCAGGGGTAAATGGCTACACCTTC; cdr3_aa: CASSVIHPGVNGYTF
j_call: TRBJ1-1; clone_size: .; d_call: .; v_call: TRBV3-1; cdr3_nt: TGTGCCAGCAGCCCACTCGTGGGGTTCCCTGAAGCTTTCTTT; cdr3_aa: CASSPLVGFPEAFF
j_call: TRBJ2-5; clone_size: few; d_call: .; v_call: TRBV12-3/TRBV12-4; cdr3_nt: TGTGCCAGCAGGGCCACAGGGCGGGAGACCCAGTACTTC; cdr3_aa: CASRATGRETQYF
j_call: TRBJ2-7; clone_size: few; d_call: .; v_call: TRBV12-3/TRBV12-4; cdr3_nt: TGTGCCAGCAGTTTAAGGCGAGAGGGGAGGAACGAGCAGTACTTC; cdr3_aa: CASSLRREGRNEQYF
j_call: TRBJ2-7; clone_size: few; d_call: .; v_call: TRBV6-5; cdr3_nt: TGTGCCAGCAGTTACCGGCCAGGGAAGACCTACGAGCAGTACTTC; cdr3_aa: CASSYRPGKTYEQYF
j_call: TRBJ2-1; clone_size: .; d_call: .; v_call: TRBV4-1; cdr3_nt: TGCGCCAGCAGCCCCAGTCCTCGCGAGGGGTTCTTC; cdr3_aa: CASSPSPREGFF
j_call: TRBJ2-3; clone_size: few; d_call: TRBD2; v_call: TRBV4-2; cdr3_nt: TGTGCCAGCAGCCCTCGCCTAGCGGGGGGGGGGGATACGCAGTATTTT; cdr3_aa: CASSPRLAGGGDTQYF
j_call: TRBJ2-7; clone_size: few; d_call: .; v_call: TRBV12-3/TRBV12-4; cdr3_nt: TGTGCCAGCAGTTTCCGTACTATGGGGTACCCATACGAGCAGTACTTC; cdr3_aa: CASSFRTMGYPYEQYF
j_call: TRBJ2-7; clone_size: once; d_call: TRBD2; v_call: TRBV4-1; cdr3_nt: TGCGCCAGCAGCCAATTTAGCGGGAGTTCGTACGAGCAGTACTTC; cdr3_aa: CASSQFSGSSYEQYF
j_call: TRBJ1-1; clone_size: .; d_call: TRBD1; v_call: TRBV7-3; cdr3_nt: TGTGCCAGCAGCGAGGGGGCGAACACTGAAGCTTTCTTT; cdr3_aa: CASSEGANTEAFF
j_call: TRBJ2-1; clone_size: few; d_call: TRBD1; v_call: TRBV29-1; cdr3_nt: TGCAGCGTTGCAGGCAGGGGGTACTACAATGAGCAGTTCTTC; cdr3_aa: CSVAGRGYYNEQFF
j_call: TRBJ1-5; clone_size: few; d_call: .; v_call: TRBV7-2; cdr3_nt: TGTGCCAGCAGCTTAGGCAGATATCAGCCCCAGCATTTT; cdr3_aa: CASSLGRYQPQHF
j_call: TRBJ2-5; clone_size: few; d_call: TRBD2; v_call: TRBV4-1; cdr3_nt: TGCGCCAGCAGCCAAGATATAGCGGGGGGGCAAGAGACCCAGTACTTC; cdr3_aa: CASSQDIAGGQETQYF
j_call: TRBJ2-1; clone_size: few; d_call: .; v_call: TRBV5-6; cdr3_nt: TGTGCCAGCAGCTTGGCCCCTATTGAGCAGTTCTTC; cdr3_aa: CASSLAPIEQFF
j_call: TRBJ2-3; clone_size: .; d_call: TRBD1; v_call: TRBV5-1; cdr3_nt: TGCGCCAGCAGCTCCGGGACAGTTACAGATACGCAGTATTTT; cdr3_aa: CASSSGTVTDTQYF
j_call: TRBJ2-7; clone_size: .; d_call: .; v_call: TRBV4-1; cdr3_nt: TGCGCCAGCAGCCATCCGCCCGGCTCCTACGAGCAGTACTTC; cdr3_aa: CASSHPPGSYEQYF
j_call: TRBJ1-1; clone_size: .; d_call: .; v_call: TRBV5-5; cdr3_nt: TGTGCCAGCAGCTTGGCTGCGGTTTATACTGAAGCTTTCTTT; cdr3_aa: CASSLAAVYTEAFF
j_call: TRBJ1-5; clone_size: few; d_call: TRBD1; v_call: TRBV29-1; cdr3_nt: TGCAGCGTTGGACAGGGGCATCAGCCCCAGCATTTT; cdr3_aa: CSVGQGHQPQHF
j_call: TRBJ2-3; clone_size: .; d_call: .; v_call: TRBV9; cdr3_nt: TGTGCCAGCAGAGCCTCCGTGGTCCCCACAGATACGCAGTATTTT; cdr3_aa: CASRASVVPTDTQYF
j_call: TRBJ2-3; clone_size: .; d_call: TRBD2; v_call: TRBV9; cdr3_nt: TGTGCCAGCAGCGTAGGCGGGACTAGCGTGACAGATACGCAGTATTTT; cdr3_aa: CASSVGGTSVTDTQYF
j_call: TRBJ2-5; clone_size: few; d_call: TRBD1; v_call: TRBV20-1; cdr3_nt: TGCAGTGCTCTTAAAACTGAAGGACAGGGAGATCCGGAGACCCAGTACTTC; cdr3_aa: CSALKTEGQGDPETQYF
j_call: TRBJ1-5; clone_size: .; d_call: .; v_call: TRBV27; cdr3_nt: TGTGCCAGCAGTGCCCCGCGACCTAGGGGATCGGGTTTTCAGCCCCAGCATTTT; cdr3_aa: CASSAPRPRGSGFQPQHF
j_call: TRBJ1-1; clone_size: .; d_call: .; v_call: TRBV20-1; cdr3_nt: TGCAGTGCTAGTCCCAACGGGATTAACACTGAAGCTTTCTTT; cdr3_aa: CSASPNGINTEAFF
j_call: TRBJ1-3; clone_size: few; d_call: .; v_call: TRBV7-8; cdr3_nt: TGTGCCAGCAGCCCTCTAAGCGCGGCCGCCTCTGGAAACACCATATATTTT; cdr3_aa: CASSPLSAAASGNTIYF